This TCR beta chain comes out of a study of T cell responses to AZD1222 COVID-19 vaccine. Clones were sequenced by immunoSEQ multiplex PCR, and TCRdb holds only the in-frame ones, with some missing. This sample yields 120,000 or so clones, of which roughly nine tenths are seen a single time; approximately 1.5% belongs to the top ten. Findings and limits, study-wide: Donors skewed white British and female; clonal diversity was possibly underestimated. Just a handful of AZD1222 recipients tested seropositive at baseline.

This clone has more than one count but fewer than ten. What it binds is unknown. The sequence came from an adult in good health. The specimen was peripheral blood, collected on day 0 of AZD1222 vaccination.

DNA for the CDR3: TGTGCCAGCAGTTACCCGGACAGGGGAGGTTATGGCTACACCTTC. This translates into CASSYPDRGGYGYTF. The chain recombines TRBV6-5 with TRBJ1-2, with TRBD1 identical over 9 bases. Germline V gene lookup returns CDR1 MNHEY and CDR2 SVGAGI. This CDR3 comprises 15 residues. Trimming cost V 2 bases and J 5 bases; bases outside gene matches: 6.